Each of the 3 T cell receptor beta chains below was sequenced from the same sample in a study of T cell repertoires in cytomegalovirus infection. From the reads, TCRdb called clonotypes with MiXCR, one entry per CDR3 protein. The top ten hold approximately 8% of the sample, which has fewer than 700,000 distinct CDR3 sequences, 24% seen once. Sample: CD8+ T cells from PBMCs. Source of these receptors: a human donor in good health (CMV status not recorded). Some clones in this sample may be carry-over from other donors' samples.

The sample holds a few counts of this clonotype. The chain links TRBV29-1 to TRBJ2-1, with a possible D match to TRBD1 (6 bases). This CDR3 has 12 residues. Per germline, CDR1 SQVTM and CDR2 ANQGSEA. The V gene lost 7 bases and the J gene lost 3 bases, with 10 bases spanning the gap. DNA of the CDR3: TGCAGCGCTCGGACAGTCTACAATGAGCAGTTCTTC. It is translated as CSARTVYNEQFF.

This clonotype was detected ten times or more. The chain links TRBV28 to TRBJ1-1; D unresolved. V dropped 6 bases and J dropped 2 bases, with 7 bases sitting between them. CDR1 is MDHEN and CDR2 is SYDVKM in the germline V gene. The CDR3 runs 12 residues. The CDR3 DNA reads TGTGCCAGCAGCGTCTTAAACACTGAAGCTTTCTTT. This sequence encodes CASSVLNTEAFF.

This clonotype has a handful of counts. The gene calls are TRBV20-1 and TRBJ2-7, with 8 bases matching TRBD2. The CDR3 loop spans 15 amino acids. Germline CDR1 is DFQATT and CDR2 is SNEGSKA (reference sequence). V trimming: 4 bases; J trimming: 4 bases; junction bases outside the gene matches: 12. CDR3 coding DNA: TGCAGTGCTACAATGGTAGCGGGGTATCGGTACGAGCAGTACTTC. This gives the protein CSATMVAGYRYEQYF.